Listed here are 26 T cell receptor beta chains from one sample, sequenced in a study of response to subunit inactivated influenza vaccine. Each CDR3 protein gets one entry after TCRdb re-called the RT-PCR reads with MiXCR. The sample yields approximately 530,000 distinct CDR3 sequences, about an eighth seen once. Source: PBMCs from blood, taken about 40 days after vaccination. These TCRs come from a man aged 45 to 65 who received an inactivated influenza vaccine.

The chain couples TRBV20-1 to TRBJ2-1; D remains unclear. The CDR3 spans 15 residues. Germline CDR1 reads DFQATT; CDR2 reads SNEGSKA (reference sequence). Trimming removed 0 bases at V and 8 bases at J, with 17 bases between. This CDR3 reads CSARDVRPPGDEQFF. The CDR3 coding sequence is TGCAGTGCTAGAGATGTCAGGCCACCTGGGGATGAGCAGTTCTTC.

This chain uses TRBV4-2 with TRBJ1-5, with unresolved D. Germline CDR1 reads LGHNA; CDR2 reads YNFKEQ. This CDR3 contains 13 residues. Trimming removed 3 bases from V and 5 bases from J, with 8 bases in between. The DNA of the CDR3 is TGTGCCAGCAGCCAGGGTGGGTATCAGCCCCAGCATTTT. It codes for CASSQGGYQPQHF.

This clonotype was counted ten times or more. This sequence joins TRBV5-5 and TRBJ2-3; 9 nucleotides line up with TRBD1. V shed 4 bases, J shed 6 bases, and the junction held 6 bases outside the gene matches. This CDR3 is 14 amino acids long. In germline, CDR1 is SGHKS, CDR2 YYEKEE (reference sequence). The DNA of the CDR3 is TGTGCCAGCAGCGGGGGACAGGGAGCGGATACGCAGTATTTT. The encoded protein is CASSGGQGADTQYF. Using reference TRBV5-5 and TRBJ2-3 for the parts outside the CDR3, the full variable domain is DAGVTQSPTHLIKTRGQQVTLRCSPISGHKSVSWYQQVLGQGPQFIFQYYEKEERGRGNFPDRFSARQFPNYSSELNVNALLLGDSALYLCASSGGQGADTQYFGPGTRLTVL.

The chain links TRBV12-3 or TRBV12-4 to TRBJ2-2; the D gene is possibly TRBD1 (5 bases). V lost 8 bases and J lost 0, with 13 bases in between. The CDR3 runs 15 residues. CDR3 sequence reads: CASSSLTANTGELFF. Written as DNA, the CDR3 is TGTGCCAGCTCCTCCTTGACAGCGAACACCGGGGAGCTGTTTTTT.

This clonotype has only a few counts. The chain combines TRBV29-1 with TRBJ2-2; D ambiguous. From germline, CDR1 is SQVTM and CDR2 ANQGSEA. V was cut by 3 bases and J by 6 bases, with 2 bases left in between. There are 10 residues in the CDR3. In nucleotides, the CDR3 is TGCAGCGTTGATGCCGGGGAGCTGTTTTTT. It yields the protein CSVDAGELFF.

This chain uses TRBV7-2 with TRBJ1-2; D gene uncertain. This CDR3 region has 14 residues. Trimming pared 0 bases from V and 7 bases from J, leaving 12 bases between. CDR1 is SGHTA and CDR2 is FQGNSA in the germline V gene. CDR3 residues: CASSLARGGGGYTF. The CDR3 nucleotides read TGTGCCAGCAGCTTAGCTCGGGGAGGCGGTGGCTACACCTTC.

This clonotype was picked up a small number of times. The chain is built from TRBV6-1 and TRBJ1-2; D ambiguous. This CDR3 is 14 amino acids long. CDR1 is MNHNS and CDR2 is SASEGT in the germline V gene. The germline V and J ends were trimmed by 3 bases and 2 bases, with 10 bases remaining between them. The CDR3 loop is CASSEARGNYGYTF. In DNA form, the CDR3 reads TGTGCCAGCAGTGAGGCTCGGGGAAACTATGGCTACACCTTC.

This clonotype was picked up a small number of times. This chain connects TRBV6-5 to TRBJ2-7; TRBD1 aligns across 11 bases. J lost 4 bases, V lost 2 bases, and 10 bases had no gene match. The CDR3 is 17 residues long. The germline V gene has CDR1 MNHEY and CDR2 SVGAGI. CDR3 region: CASSYLPGDRGRYEQYF. Here the CDR3 DNA reads TGTGCCAGCAGTTACCTCCCCGGGGACAGGGGGAGGTACGAGCAGTACTTC.

This clonotype has only a few counts. This rearrangement joins TRBV3-1 to TRBJ1-1; no definite D call. This CDR3 has 13 amino acids. V was trimmed by 7 bases and J by 5 bases, leaving 14 bases between them. Germline CDR1 reads LGHDT; CDR2 reads YNNKEL (reference sequence). CDR3 sequence reads: CASTLISGTEAFF. The CDR3 nucleotides read TGTGCCAGCACCCTGATATCTGGAACTGAAGCTTTCTTT.

Of note for this clonotype: At one end, the junction sequence differs from germline, possibly due to a read error. V usage is TRBV5-5 and J usage is TRBJ2-7, with D possibly matching TRBD2 (6 bases). Germline CDR1 reads SGHKS; CDR2 reads YYEKEE (reference sequence). This CDR3 comprises 13 residues. The CDR3 spells CATSLGGLGEQYF. The CDR3 region has the DNA TGTGCCACCAGCTTGGGGGGACTGGGCGAGCAGTACTTC.

The gene calls are TRBV29-1 and TRBJ2-3; 8 nucleotides agree with TRBD1. The V gene end was trimmed by 2 bases and the J gene end by 0 bases; junction bases not matched to a gene: 10. CDR1 is SQVTM and CDR2 is ANQGSEA in the germline V gene. There are 17 residues in the CDR3. The CDR3, as DNA: TGCAGCGTTGAAACCCCCCTGGACAGGGTCAGCACAGATACGCAGTATTTT. It codes for CSVETPLDRVSTDTQYF.

The chain joins TRBV9 to TRBJ2-3, with no clear D. V lost 2 bases and J 6 bases, leaving 10 bases between the germline ends. Germline V gene data show CDR1 as SGDLS and CDR2 as YYNGEE. The CDR3 extends over 13 amino acids. The CDR3: CASSVLGVDTQYF. The CDR3 bases are TGTGCCAGCAGCGTCCTGGGTGTCGATACGCAGTATTTT. Drawing the rest from reference TRBV9 and TRBJ2-3, the complete variable domain is DSGVTQTPKHLITATGQRVTLRCSPRSGDLSVYWYQQSLDQGLQFLIQYYNGEERAKGNILERFSAQQFPDLHSELNLSSLELGDSALYFCASSVLGVDTQYFGPGTRLTVL.

This clonotype was observed a few times. V gene TRBV4-3 combines with J gene TRBJ2-7, with 9 nucleotides matching TRBD1. V was pared by 0 bases and J by 1 base, with 7 bases of the junction left unmatched. Germline CDR1 reads LGHNA; CDR2 reads YSLEER. The CDR3 consists of 17 residues. The CDR3 DNA reads as TGCGCCAGCAGCCAAGATTGGACAGGGGCGATATCCTACGAGCAGTACTTC. It yields the protein CASSQDWTGAISYEQYF.

This clonotype was observed at least ten times. J is TRBJ2-7 and V is TRBV27; TRBD1 might be the D (6 bases). V was shortened by 5 bases and J by 7 bases, with 24 bases between the two germline ends. The germline V gene has CDR1 MNHEY and CDR2 SMNVEV (reference sequence). The CDR3 sequence is 16 residues long. The CDR3 region has the DNA TGTGCCAGCAGTCTGGGTCTACAGGGTCTCGGCAGAGAGCAGTACTTC. This gives the protein CASSLGLQGLGREQYF.

This chain connects TRBV20-1 to TRBJ1-5; D is undetermined. Germline CDR1 is DFQATT and CDR2 is SNEGSKA (reference sequence). This CDR3 spans 14 amino acids. Trimming removed 0 bases at V and 1 base at J, with 7 bases between. The CDR3 nucleotides are TGCAGTGCTAGAGAACAGAGAAGCAATCAGCCCCAGCATTTT. This codes for CSAREQRSNQPQHF.

The chain joins TRBV12-3 or TRBV12-4 to TRBJ2-2, with D possibly TRBD1 on 7 matching bases. Between the trimmed V and J ends, which lost 5 bases and 5 bases, there was a span of 15 bases. The CDR3 length is 15 residues. CDR3 DNA: TGTGCCAGCAGTGAACGGAGGGGGCAAACCGGGGAGCTGTTTTTT. It yields the protein CASSERRGQTGELFF.

This clonotype was counted at least ten times. The chain recombines TRBV10-3 with TRBJ2-1, with D possibly TRBD1 on 6 matching bases. Looked up from germline, CDR1 is ENHRY and CDR2 is SYGVKD. V lost 7 bases and J 1 base, leaving 11 bases between the germline ends. The length of the CDR3 is 14 residues. The CDR3 DNA reads as TGTGCCATCAAGGGGCAGGGGTCCTACAATGAGCAGTTCTTC. Its translation: CAIKGQGSYNEQFF.

This clonotype was counted many times. The chain has TRBV12-3 or TRBV12-4 and TRBJ1-2; D may be TRBD1 (6 bases). The CDR3 consists of 13 residues. The V and J ends lost 5 bases and 4 bases respectively, with 11 bases between them. The CDR3 loop is CASSPTGGYGYTF. In DNA form, the CDR3 reads TGTGCCAGCAGTCCGACAGGTGGCTATGGCTACACCTTC.

The chain recombines TRBV20-1 with TRBJ2-7; D gene ambiguous. V shed 5 bases and J shed 4 bases, with 9 bases lying between them. The germline CDR1 and CDR2 sequences are DFQATT and SNEGSKA (reference sequence). The CDR3 is 11 residues long. The CDR3 loop is CSAPDWYEQYF. The CDR3 nucleotides are TGCAGTGCTCCCGACTGGTACGAGCAGTACTTC.

The J gene is TRBJ1-3, the V gene TRBV20-1; D is uncertain. Germline CDR1 DFQATT, CDR2 SNEGSKA (reference sequence). With 6 bases removed from V and 9 bases from J, the gap between germline ends came to 21 bases. The CDR3 totals 14 residues. The CDR3 bases are TGCAGTGCGTCGATCGGGCCCAGACGGAGCACCATATATTTT. It is translated as CSASIGPRRSTIYF.

The chain uses TRBV5-1 and TRBJ2-7; D tentatively fits TRBD1 or TRBD2 (5 bases each). V was clipped by 7 bases and J by 6 bases, with 14 bases between them. Germline lookup yields CDR1 SGHRS and CDR2 YFSETQ. The CDR3 spans 12 residues. For the CDR3, the DNA is TGCGCCAGCGGAAGGGACGGCTTCGAGCAGTACTTC. It encodes CASGRDGFEQYF.

The rearrangement uses TRBV6-5 and TRBJ2-7; D possibly matches TRBD1 or TRBD2 (5 bases each). Looked up from germline, CDR1 is MNHEY and CDR2 is SVGAGI. V was pared by 2 bases and J by 12 bases, with 11 bases between. CDR3 length: 11 residues. CDR3 protein: CASSYKGRGYF. The CDR3 bases are TGTGCCAGCAGTTACAAGGGGAGAGGGTACTTC.

This sequence joins TRBV20-1 and TRBJ2-5; the match to TRBD1 covers 9 bases. Unmatched junction bases numbered 6, after V lost 3 bases and J lost 7 bases. The CDR3 contains 13 residues. Germline CDR1 reads DFQATT; CDR2 reads SNEGSKA (reference sequence). The CDR3 region has the DNA TGCAGTGCTAGGAGGGACAGGGTGTGGACCCAGTACTTC. It specifies CSARRDRVWTQYF.

The rearrangement uses TRBV29-1 and TRBJ2-1, with 8 bases matching TRBD2. This CDR3 has 17 amino acids. V gave up 2 bases and J gave up 6 bases; unmatched junction bases: 15. Looked up from germline, CDR1 is SQVTM and CDR2 is ANQGSEA. CDR3 DNA: TGCAGCGTTGAATTCGCGGGAGGAGGGTCTCGTCCCAATGAGCAGTTCTTC. This gives the protein CSVEFAGGGSRPNEQFF.

This clonotype has at least ten counts. The rearrangement joins TRBV7-2 to TRBJ2-5; possibly TRBD1 for D (6 bases). CDR3 length: 15 amino acids. V was shortened by 5 bases and J by 4 bases, with 17 bases between the two germline ends. Germline CDR1 is SGHTA and CDR2 is FQGNSA. The CDR3 loop is CASSKLSSQGETQYF. Here the CDR3 DNA reads TGTGCCAGCAGCAAACTTAGTTCACAGGGAGAGACCCAGTACTTC.

This chain uses TRBV10-3 with TRBJ2-2, with D possibly called TRBD1 or TRBD2 (5 bases each). The V gene lost 6 bases and the J gene lost 0 bases, with 8 bases spanning the gap. Germline V CDR1 and CDR2: ENHRY, SYGVKD. The CDR3 has 14 residues. CDR3 sequence: CAIRGPTNTGELFF. The CDR3 DNA follows: TGTGCCATCAGGGGACCCACGAACACCGGGGAGCTGTTTTTT.